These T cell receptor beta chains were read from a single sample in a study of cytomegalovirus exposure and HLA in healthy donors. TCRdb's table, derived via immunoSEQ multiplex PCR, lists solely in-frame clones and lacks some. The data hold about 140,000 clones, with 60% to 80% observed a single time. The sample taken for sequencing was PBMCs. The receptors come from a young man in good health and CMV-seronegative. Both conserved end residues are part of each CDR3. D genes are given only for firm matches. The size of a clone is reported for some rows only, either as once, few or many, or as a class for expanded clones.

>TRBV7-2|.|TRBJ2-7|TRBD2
TGTGCCAGCAGCTTTGGAGGGACTAGCGGGAGTTACGAGCAGTACTTC
CASSFGGTSGSYEQYF
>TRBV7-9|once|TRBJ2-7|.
TGTGCCAGCAGCTCCCCCGCAGGGGCCGGCTACGAGCAGTACTTC
CASSSPAGAGYEQYF
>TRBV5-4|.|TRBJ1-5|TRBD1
TGTGCCAGCAGCGTTGGGACAGGGTTTAATCAGCCCCAGCATTTT
CASSVGTGFNQPQHF
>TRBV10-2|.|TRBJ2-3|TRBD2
TGCGCCAGCAGTGTAGGGACTAGTAACACAGATACGCAGTATTTT
CASSVGTSNTDTQYF
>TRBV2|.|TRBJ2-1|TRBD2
TGTGCCAGCCTACCAGTGGCTAGCGGACCCTACAATGAGCAGTTCTTC
CASLPVASGPYNEQFF
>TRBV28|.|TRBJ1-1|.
TGTGCCAGCAGCCGACTAAGGACTGAAGCTTTCTTT
CASSRLRTEAFF
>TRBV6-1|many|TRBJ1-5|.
TGTGCCAGCAGTGAAGACGGTGCTAATCAGCCCCAGCATTTT
CASSEDGANQPQHF
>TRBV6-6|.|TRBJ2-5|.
TGTGCCAGCAGAAGCTGGGGGACTGATCTCCAAGAGACCCAGTACTTC
CASRSWGTDLQETQYF
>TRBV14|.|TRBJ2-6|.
TGTGCCAGCAGCCAAGACAGATGGAGGGGGGCCAACGTCCTGACTTTC
CASSQDRWRGANVLTF
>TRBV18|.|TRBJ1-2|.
TGTGCCAGCTCACCCACAATAAGGGGAAACTATGGCTACACCTTC
CASSPTIRGNYGYTF
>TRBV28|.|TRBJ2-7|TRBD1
TGTGCCAGCAGCCGAGGGGGCAGGCCCTACGAGCAGTACTTC
CASSRGGRPYEQYF
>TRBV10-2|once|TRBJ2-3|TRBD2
TGCGCCAGCATGGGACTAGCGGGGGGTTATACGCAGTATTTT
CASMGLAGGYTQYF
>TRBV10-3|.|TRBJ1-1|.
TGTGCCATCAGTCCTGTCGCCCCGGGCACTGAAGCTTTCTTT
CAISPVAPGTEAFF
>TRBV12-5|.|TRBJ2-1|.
TGTGCTAGTGCCCAAGTGAGGAATGAGCAGTTCTTC
CASAQVRNEQFF
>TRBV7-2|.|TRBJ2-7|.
TGTGCCAGCAGCTCCTACAGGGAGGGATACTCCTACGAGCAGTACTTC
CASSSYREGYSYEQYF
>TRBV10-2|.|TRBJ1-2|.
TGCGCCAGCACCTACCGGGGGACCTATGGCTACACCTTC
CASTYRGTYGYTF
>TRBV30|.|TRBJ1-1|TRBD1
TGTGCCTGGCTCTTCTCCACTTCCCCTGGACAGGCCCTGAAAAGCACTGAAGCTTTCTTT
CAWLFSTSPGQALKSTEAFF
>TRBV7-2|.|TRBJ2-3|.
TGTGCCAGCAGCTTAGGGGCCCCAGATACGCAGTATTTT
CASSLGAPDTQYF
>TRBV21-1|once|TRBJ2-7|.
TGTGCCAGCAGCCCCCTCATAGGACAGGCGTCCGTCTCCTACGAGCAGTACTTC
CASSPLIGQASVSYEQYF
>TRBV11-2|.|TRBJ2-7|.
TGTGCCAGCAGCTTAGTATCCTACGAGCAGTACTTC
CASSLVSYEQYF
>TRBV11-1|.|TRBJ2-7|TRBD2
TGTGCCAGCAGCACCGGACTAGCGGGAGAGCTCGAGCAGTACTTC
CASSTGLAGELEQYF
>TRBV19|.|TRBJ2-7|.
TGTGCCAGTAGTCCCCTAGGGGGCTACGAGCAGTACTTC
CASSPLGGYEQYF
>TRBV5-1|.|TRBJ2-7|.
TGCGCCAGCAGCGTCGCGGGTATCTCCTACGAGCAGTACTTC
CASSVAGISYEQYF
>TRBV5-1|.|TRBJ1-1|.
TGCGCCAGCAGCTTGAGGGGGATGAACACTGAAGCTTTCTTT
CASSLRGMNTEAFF
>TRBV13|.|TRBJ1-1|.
TGTGCCAGCAGCTTAGTAAGGAACGGGGACACTGAAGCTTTCTTT
CASSLVRNGDTEAFF
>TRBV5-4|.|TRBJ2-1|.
TGTGCCAGCAGCTTTTCCGGTCGGGGTTACAATGAGCAGTTCTTC
CASSFSGRGYNEQFF
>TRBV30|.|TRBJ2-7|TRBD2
TGTGCCTGGAGTACACGACTAGCGGGAGGAGGCGAGCAGTACTTC
CAWSTRLAGGGEQYF
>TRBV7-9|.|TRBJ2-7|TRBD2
TGTGCCAGCAGCTTAGCGTTCCCTAGCGGGAGCTACGAGCAGTACTTC
CASSLAFPSGSYEQYF
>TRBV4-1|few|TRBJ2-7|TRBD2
TGCGCCAGCACCCGGGAGGCGGGGGTTCCCTACGAGCAGTACTTC
CASTREAGVPYEQYF
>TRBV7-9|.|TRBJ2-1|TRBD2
TGTGCCAGCAGCTTAGCAAGCGGGAGTAATGAGCAGTTCTTC
CASSLASGSNEQFF
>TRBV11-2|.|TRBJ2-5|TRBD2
TGTGCCAGCAGGCCCGCCCTAGCGGGAGAGAGAGAGACCCAGTACTTC
CASRPALAGERETQYF
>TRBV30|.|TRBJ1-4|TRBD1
TGTGCCTGGATGAGACAGGGTGCCGAAAAACTGTTTTTT
CAWMRQGAEKLFF
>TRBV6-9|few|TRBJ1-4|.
TGTGCCAGCACCTCCCTTAGAGAAAAACTGTTTTTT
CASTSLREKLFF
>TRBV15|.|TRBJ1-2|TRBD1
TGTGCCACCAGTAATACAGGGGATGGCTACACCTTC
CATSNTGDGYTF
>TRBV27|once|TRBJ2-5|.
TGTGCCAGCCGTAAGAGCACCCGGGAGACCCAGTACTTC
CASRKSTRETQYF
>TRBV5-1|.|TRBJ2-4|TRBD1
TGCGCCAGCAGCATTGACAGGGTTTTAAACATTCAGTACTTC
CASSIDRVLNIQYF
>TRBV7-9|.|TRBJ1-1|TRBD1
TGTGCCAGCAGAAGACAGGGGGCCAGCACTGAAGCTTTCTTT
CASRRQGASTEAFF
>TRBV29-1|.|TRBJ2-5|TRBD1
TGCAGCGCATACCGGGACAGGGGGGAGACCCAGTACTTC
CSAYRDRGETQYF
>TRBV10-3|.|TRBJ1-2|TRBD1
TGTGCCATCAGGGGGACATTCGGGACAGGAAACTATGGCTACACCTTC
CAIRGTFGTGNYGYTF
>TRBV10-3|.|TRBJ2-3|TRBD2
TGTGCCAGCAGTGACACTAGCGGGAGCACAGATACGCAGTATTTT
CASSDTSGSTDTQYF
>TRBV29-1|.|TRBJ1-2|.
TGCAGCGTTGGAGGGACATTTGTAGGAGCTAACTATGGCTACACCTTC
CSVGGTFVGANYGYTF
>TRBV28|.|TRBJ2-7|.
TGTGCCAGCAGGCGTCATTTCTACGAGCAGTACTTC
CASRRHFYEQYF
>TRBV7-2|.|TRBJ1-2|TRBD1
TGTGCCAGCAGCTTAGACAGGGGTACCTATGGCTACACCTTC
CASSLDRGTYGYTF
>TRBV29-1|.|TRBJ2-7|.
TGCAGCGTTTGCCCCAACAGGGTTCTCAACGAGCAGTACTTC
CSVCPNRVLNEQYF
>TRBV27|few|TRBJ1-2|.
TGTGCCAGCAGGGCTTCCGGGATACTCTATGGCTACACCTTC
CASRASGILYGYTF
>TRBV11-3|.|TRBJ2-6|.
TGTGCCAGCAGCACTCCCAGGGGTCCTGGGGCCAACGTCCTGACTTTC
CASSTPRGPGANVLTF
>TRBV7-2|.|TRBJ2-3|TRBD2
TGTGCCAGCAGCCACAGCGGGGTTCGCACAGATACGCAGTATTTT
CASSHSGVRTDTQYF
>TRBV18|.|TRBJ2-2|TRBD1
TGTGCCAGCTCTGACAGGGGGCAAGGCGGGGAGCTGTTTTTT
CASSDRGQGGELFF
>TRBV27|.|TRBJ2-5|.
TGTGCCAGCAGTTTCGGGACTGCGGGGACCCAGTACTTC
CASSFGTAGTQYF
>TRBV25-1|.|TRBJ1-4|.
TGTGCCAGCAGTGAATTAAGCCCGGGAACGAAAAAACTGTTTTTT
CASSELSPGTKKLFF